This T cell receptor (beta chain) was recorded in a study of T cell changes during pregnancy in multiple sclerosis. Libraries were prepared by immunoSEQ multiplex PCR; TCRdb keeps only in-frame clonotypes and omits some of them. Here the sample spans around 96,000 clones, over 80% being singletons. Trimming shortened V by 5 bases and J by 0 bases, and 16 bases separated the two germline ends. The germline V gene encodes CDR1 MNHNY and CDR2 SVGAGI (reference sequence). There are 16 residues in the CDR3. The material sequenced was peripheral blood, taken in the first trimester of pregnancy. This sequence was found in a female donor with multiple sclerosis, enrolled in a pregnancy study. The chain carries TRBV6-6 and TRBJ2-5; D may be TRBD2 (6 bases). CDR3 bases: TGTGCCAGCAGTCCATCAGCTAGCGAGTACCAAGAGACCCAGTACTTC. Encoded protein: CASSPSASEYQETQYF.